The 26 T cell receptor beta chains in this list originate from one sample, sequenced in a study of blood T cell repertoires in COVID-19. Using immunoSEQ multiplex PCR, the repertoire was profiled, and TCRdb retains in-frame clones only, with some absent. This table has roughly 230,000 clones, around 88% appearing once. The sequenced material came from peripheral blood. These receptors all stem from a man aged 40-49 years with active or convalescent COVID-19.

The V and J genes are TRBV10-1 and TRBJ2-7; 11 bases agree with TRBD2. Trimming at V came to 6 bases and at J to 2 bases, leaving 6 bases not matched to a gene. There are 15 residues in the CDR3. Germline CDR1 reads WNHNN; CDR2 reads SYGVQD (reference sequence). The CDR3 nucleotides read TGCGCCAGCAGCACCGGGACTAGCGGAACCTACGAGCAGTACTTC. This sequence encodes CASSTGTSGTYEQYF.

This chain connects TRBV7-2 to TRBJ1-6; 8 nucleotides match TRBD1. CDR3 size: 15 residues. The ends lost 5 bases at V and 7 bases at J; junction bases unmatched: 7. Germline V gives CDR1 SGHTA, CDR2 FQGNSA. This CDR3 reads CASSPGQEMNSPLHF. The CDR3 region has the DNA TGTGCCAGCAGCCCGGGACAGGAGATGAATTCACCCCTCCACTTT.

Remarks on this clone: Other DNA sequences in this specimen translate into the identical CDR3. The V gene is TRBV6-5, the J gene TRBJ2-2, with D unresolved. The CDR3 loop spans 12 amino acids. V lost 7 bases, J lost 4 bases, and 7 bases lay in between. Germline V lookup: CDR1 MNHEY, CDR2 SVGAGI. In DNA, the CDR3 is TGTGCCAGCAAGAGGTCCACCGGGGAGCTGTTTTTT. It codes for CASKRSTGELFF.

With respect to this clone: The same CDR3 can be traced to other DNA sequences in this sample. The chain combines TRBV12-3 or TRBV12-4 with TRBJ1-1; the D gene is possibly TRBD1 (6 bases). The CDR3 has 13 residues. The V end lost 4 bases, the J end lost 0 bases, and 6 bases lay between the germline ends. CDR3 nucleotide sequence: TGTGCCAGCAGTTGGACAGTGAACACTGAAGCTTTCTTT. Translation gives CASSWTVNTEAFF.

The chain has TRBV2 and TRBJ1-6, with a tentative D call TRBD1 (5 bases). Trimming took off 4 bases at V and 10 bases at J, with 11 bases between the two ends. Germline V CDR1 and CDR2: SNHLY, FYNNEI. The CDR3 is 13 residues long. The CDR3: CASSAGEGSPLHF. The CDR3 nucleotides read TGTGCCAGCAGTGCCGGGGAGGGGTCACCCCTCCACTTT.

Written as DNA, the CDR3 is TGTGCCAGCAGTTTATCCCAGGGAGGCACTGAAGCTTTCTTT. It encodes CASSLSQGGTEAFF. V gene TRBV27 combines with J gene TRBJ1-1; a possible D gene is TRBD1 (5 bases). V was clipped by 0 bases and J by 4 bases, with 9 bases between them. The germline V gene has CDR1 MNHEY and CDR2 SMNVEV (reference sequence). The CDR3 is 14 amino acids.

This clone was seen a handful of times. The chain combines TRBV7-3 with TRBJ2-1; D possibly corresponds to TRBD2 (6 bases). CDR3 length: 16 amino acids. Germline lookup yields CDR1 SGHTA and CDR2 FQGTGA. V was shortened by 0 bases and J by 1 base, with 10 bases between the two germline ends. The CDR3 region is CASSLTPSGSYNEQFF. CDR3 nucleotides: TGTGCCAGCAGCTTAACTCCCAGCGGGTCCTACAATGAGCAGTTCTTC. The full variable domain, with the rest looked up from reference TRBV7-3 and TRBJ2-1, is GAGVSQTPSNKVTEKGKYVELRCDPISGHTALYWYRQSLGQGPEFLIYFQGTGAADDSGLPNDRFFAVRPEGSVSTLKIQRTERGDSAVYLCASSLTPSGSYNEQFFGPGTRLTVL.

The V call is TRBV2, the J call TRBJ2-5, with 11 bases identical to TRBD2. The germline V gene encodes CDR1 SNHLY and CDR2 FYNNEI. With V trimmed by 11 bases and J by 4 bases, 9 bases remained unmatched. The CDR3 sequence is 14 residues long. The chain's CDR3 is CASLAGGARETQYF. The CDR3 bases are TGTGCCTCTTTAGCGGGGGGGGCCAGAGAGACCCAGTACTTC.

J is TRBJ2-7 and V is TRBV7-3; 8 nucleotides match TRBD2. Germline V gene sequence: CDR1 SGHTA, CDR2 FQGTGA. The trim removed 1 base at V and 7 bases at J, leaving 18 bases unmatched. The CDR3 loop spans 18 amino acids. The CDR3 reads CASSLKPPGLAGPREQYF. The CDR3, as DNA: TGTGCCAGCAGCTTAAAACCCCCCGGACTAGCAGGCCCTCGGGAGCAGTACTTC.

This clone was counted a single time. V usage is TRBV7-2 and J usage is TRBJ1-2; D ambiguous. The CDR3 length is 15 residues. Germline CDR1 is SGHTA and CDR2 is FQGNSA. V lost 1 base and J lost 2, with 11 bases in between. The CDR3 DNA follows: TGTGCCAGCAGCTTAGGGAAGACAAGAAACTATGGCTACACCTTC. This sequence encodes CASSLGKTRNYGYTF.

The CDR3 bases are TGTGCCAGCAGTTCCACTAGCGGGTGGAACACCGGGGAGCTGTTTTTT. Translation: CASSSTSGWNTGELFF. This chain uses TRBV6-2 or TRBV6-3 with TRBJ2-2; 9 bases agree with TRBD2. The J segment lost 1 base and the V segment lost 4 bases, leaving 4 bases of the junction unmatched. CDR1 is MNHEY and CDR2 is SVGEGT in the germline V gene. There are 16 residues in the CDR3.

This chain joins TRBV5-5 and TRBJ2-5; 8 nucleotides match TRBD2. Trimming cost V 0 bases and J 5 bases; bases outside gene matches: 9. Per germline, CDR1 SGHKS and CDR2 YYEKEE (reference sequence). The CDR3 spans 16 residues. The CDR3 coding sequence is TGTGCCAGCAGCTTGGGCACCGGGACTAGGGAGGAGACCCAGTACTTC. This gives the protein CASSLGTGTREETQYF.

This clone was recorded once. This rearrangement joins TRBV6-2 or TRBV6-3 to TRBJ2-3; weak D call: TRBD2 (6 bases). V was pared by 6 bases and J by 6 bases, with 13 bases between. Germline CDR1 reads MNHEY; CDR2 reads SVGEGT. This CDR3 comprises 13 residues. In DNA, the CDR3 is TGTGCCAGCAGCGGGACTGTTGTGGATACGCAGTATTTT. It translates to CASSGTVVDTQYF.

V is TRBV7-2 and J is TRBJ1-6; D remains unclear. The length of the CDR3 is 14 residues. From germline, CDR1 is SGHTA and CDR2 FQGNSA. V lost 1 base and J 7 bases, leaving 8 bases between the germline ends. The CDR3: CASSLVWRNSPLHF. The CDR3 nucleotides read TGTGCCAGCAGCTTAGTCTGGAGAAATTCACCCCTCCACTTT.

This sequence joins TRBV6-5 and TRBJ2-2; 7 bases fit TRBD1. The CDR3 is made up of 16 amino acids. After removal of 0 bases from V and 0 bases from J, the junction contained 1 base not matched to a gene. Germline V gives CDR1 MNHEY, CDR2 SVGAGI. The CDR3 sequence: CASSYSGTANTGELFF. The CDR3, as DNA: TGTGCCAGCAGTTACTCCGGGACAGCGAACACCGGGGAGCTGTTTTTT.

The V and J genes are TRBV10-3 and TRBJ2-1; weak D call: TRBD2 (6 bases). Trimming shortened V by 0 bases and J by 6 bases, and 15 bases separated the two germline ends. Germline loops: CDR1 ENHRY, CDR2 SYGVKD. The CDR3 loop spans 16 amino acids. As DNA, the CDR3 is TGTGCCATCAGTGAGTCGATCGGGACTGGCCTCAATGAGCAGTTCTTC. This sequence encodes CAISESIGTGLNEQFF.

V gene TRBV20-1 combines with J gene TRBJ2-7; 7 bases fit TRBD1. The V gene end was trimmed by 4 bases and the J gene end by 3 bases; junction bases not matched to a gene: 6. Germline loops: CDR1 DFQATT, CDR2 SNEGSKA (reference sequence). The CDR3 is made up of 13 amino acids. The CDR3 protein is CSATEGAYYEQYF. The CDR3 DNA is TGCAGTGCTACTGAGGGGGCCTACTACGAGCAGTACTTC.

This clone was recorded only once. The V and J genes are TRBV7-9 and TRBJ1-2, with 7 positions matching TRBD1. V was clipped by 5 bases and J by 10 bases; unmatched bases: 7. The CDR3 has 12 amino acids. CDR1 is SEHNR and CDR2 is FQNEAQ in the germline V gene (reference sequence). CDR3 in amino acids: CASSRRDSNYTF. CDR3 in DNA: TGTGCCAGCAGCCGGAGGGACAGCAACTACACCTTC.

The V and J genes are TRBV30 and TRBJ2-7, with D hard to call. CDR3 size: 13 residues. The V gene lost 2 bases and the J gene lost 4 bases, with 12 bases spanning the gap. Germline assignment: CDR1 GTSNPN and CDR2 SVGIG (reference sequence). The chain's CDR3 is CAWSPTNPYEQYF. In DNA form, the CDR3 reads TGTGCCTGGAGTCCAACTAACCCATACGAGCAGTACTTC.

The genes are TRBV18 and TRBJ2-7, with D possibly being TRBD2 (5 bases). Deletions cut 2 bases from V and 4 bases from J, with 24 bases between. CDR1 and CDR2 from the germline V gene are KGHSH and LQKENI. The CDR3 is 18 residues long. CDR3 protein: CASSPKSLVPRGSYEQYF. CDR3 DNA sequence: TGTGCCAGCTCACCAAAGTCTCTAGTCCCCCGGGGATCTTACGAGCAGTACTTC.

The chain carries TRBV10-2 and TRBJ2-7; 7 nucleotides align to TRBD1. The CDR3 loop spans 14 amino acids. From germline, CDR1 is WSHSY and CDR2 SAAADI. The J segment lost 2 bases and the V segment lost 4 bases, leaving 5 bases of the junction unmatched. Written as DNA, the CDR3 is TGCGCCAGCAGTGGAGGGACAGCTACCTACGAGCAGTACTTC. Its protein product is CASSGGTATYEQYF.

The chain recombines TRBV5-4 with TRBJ2-1; 8 nucleotides line up with TRBD2. This CDR3 has 16 amino acids. J lost 9 bases, V lost 0 bases, and 11 bases had no gene match. The V gene's germline CDR1 is SGHNT and CDR2 YYREEE (reference sequence). The CDR3 is CASSLGGPAGAGEQFF. DNA of the CDR3: TGTGCCAGCAGCTTGGGGGGCCCAGCGGGGGCAGGTGAGCAGTTCTTC.

V gene TRBV15 combines with J gene TRBJ2-5; D is perhaps TRBD2 (6 bases). Trimming took 3 bases from V and 2 from J, leaving 16 bases between them. Germline-derived CDR1 and CDR2 are LNHNV and YYDKDF (reference sequence). The CDR3 consists of 16 residues. The CDR3 spells CATSRRTRGWQETQYF. The CDR3 DNA reads as TGTGCCACCAGCAGGAGGACCCGGGGGTGGCAAGAGACCCAGTACTTC.

This chain links TRBV7-2 with TRBJ2-7, with D perhaps matching TRBD1 (5 bases). V lost 5 bases and J 3 bases, leaving 14 bases between the germline ends. The CDR3 runs to 14 residues. Germline V gene sequence: CDR1 SGHTA, CDR2 FQGNSA. In nucleotides, the CDR3 is TGTGCCAGCAGCACCGGTTGGGGCGACTACGAGCAGTACTTC. Translating gives CASSTGWGDYEQYF.

This rearrangement joins TRBV18 to TRBJ2-5, with 10 nucleotides matching TRBD2. Germline-derived CDR1 and CDR2 are KGHSH and LQKENI. Trimming cost V 4 bases and J 1 base; bases outside gene matches: 15. This CDR3 spans 19 amino acids. CDR3 protein: CASSLQEAAGGDLQETQYF. The CDR3 DNA sequence: TGTGCCAGCTCACTCCAAGAGGCAGCGGGGGGGGATCTCCAAGAGACCCAGTACTTC.

The DNA for the CDR3 is TGTGCCAGCAGCGCACATATGGGACAGGGGAACCGCAATGAGCAGTTCTTC. This gives the protein CASSAHMGQGNRNEQFF. This chain uses TRBV9 with TRBJ2-1; 10 bases are shared with TRBD1. Germline V gives CDR1 SGDLS, CDR2 YYNGEE. The CDR3 sequence is 17 residues long. V lost 3 bases to trimming and J lost 6 bases; unmatched junction nucleotides: 12.